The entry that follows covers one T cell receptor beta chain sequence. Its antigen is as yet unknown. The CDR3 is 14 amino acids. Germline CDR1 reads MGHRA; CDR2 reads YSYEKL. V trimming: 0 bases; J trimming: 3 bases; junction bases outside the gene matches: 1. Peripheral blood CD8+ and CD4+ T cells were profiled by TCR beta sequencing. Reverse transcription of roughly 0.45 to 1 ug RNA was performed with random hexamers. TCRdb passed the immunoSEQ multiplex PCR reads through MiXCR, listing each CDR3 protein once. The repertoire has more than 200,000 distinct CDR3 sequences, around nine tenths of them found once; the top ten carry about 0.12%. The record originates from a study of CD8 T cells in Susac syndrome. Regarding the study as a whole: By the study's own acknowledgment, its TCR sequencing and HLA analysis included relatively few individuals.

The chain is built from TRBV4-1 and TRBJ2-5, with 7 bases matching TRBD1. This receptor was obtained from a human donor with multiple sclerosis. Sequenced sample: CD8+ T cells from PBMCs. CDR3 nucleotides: TGCGCCAGCAGCCAAGACGGGACAGAAGAGACCCAGTACTTC. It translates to CASSQDGTEETQYF.